This T cell receptor beta chain originates from a study of beta chain features in type 1 diabetes. Study findings and constraints: Shorter TCRB CDR3s, moderately but significantly so, marked every one of the four CD4+ subsets in Type 1 diabetes patients.

Expressed TCRB transcripts were sequenced after all isolated RNA was converted to cDNA. The data were produced by immunoSEQ multiplex PCR, yet TCRdb's version contains in-frame clones alone and is incomplete. The data hold a few hundred thousand clones, with about 12% observed a single time. Note on this clone: Its antigen is not known.

The CDR3 has 15 residues. Trimming pared 5 bases from V and 5 bases from J, leaving 18 bases between. Per germline, CDR1 MNHEY and CDR2 SMNVEV (reference sequence). The chain is built from TRBV27 and TRBJ1-1; the D is unclear. This TCR was recovered from a woman aged 18-29 years with type 1 diabetes. Source material: naive CD4+ T cells from blood. The CDR3 sequence: CASSPLVVGGTEAFF. CDR3 nucleotides: TGTGCCAGCAGTCCCCTGGTAGTAGGAGGGACTGAAGCTTTCTTT.